The 16 T cell receptor beta chains reported below all come from one sample, sequenced in a study of CD8 T cells in Susac syndrome (dated by TCRdb to between 2018 and 2020). The library was generated by the immunoSEQ multiplex PCR assay. RNA was extracted using the RNeasy kit, and about 0.45 to 1 ug of the RNA was reverse transcribed with random hexamers. TCRdb applied fastp at Q25 and MiXCR to the public reads, then kept only in-frame beta chains. One record per CDR3 amino acid sequence lists the most common genes and DNA. The sample records around 200,000 distinct CDR3 sequences, roughly 90% of which are singletons. The biggest ten clones account for 0.1% to 0.15% of the sample. The sample consisted of CD8+ T cells from PBMCs. The receptors originated from a human donor with multiple sclerosis.

The chain recombines TRBV12-3 or TRBV12-4 with TRBJ2-7; 9 bases fit TRBD1. The trim removed 6 bases at V and 6 bases at J, leaving 12 bases unmatched. The CDR3 contains 15 residues. This chain's CDR3 is CASSRPGDREGEQYF. In nucleotides, the CDR3 is TGTGCCAGCAGCCGCCCGGGGGACAGGGAGGGCGAGCAGTACTTC.

The V gene is TRBV27, the J gene TRBJ1-5; D is undetermined. CDR3 length: 15 residues. Germline V gene lookup returns CDR1 MNHEY and CDR2 SMNVEV (reference sequence). V was shortened by 8 bases and J by 2 bases, with 16 bases between the two germline ends. Here the CDR3 reads CASRKGFEGNQPQHF. In nucleotides, the CDR3 is TGTGCCAGCCGGAAAGGGTTTGAGGGCAATCAGCCCCAGCATTTT.

This chain uses TRBV15 with TRBJ1-2, with unresolved D. CDR1 and CDR2 (germline): LNHNV, YYDKDF (reference sequence). V was trimmed by 0 bases and J by 6 bases, leaving 8 bases between them. The CDR3 consists of 13 residues. The CDR3 protein is CATSRDRGHGYTF. The CDR3 DNA sequence: TGTGCCACCAGCAGAGATCGGGGTCATGGCTACACCTTC. Together with reference TRBV15 and TRBJ1-2, the CDR3 gives the full variable domain: DAMVIQNPRYQVTQFGKPVTLSCSQTLNHNVMYWYQQKSSQAPKLLFHYYDKDFNNEADTPDNFQSRRPNTSFCFLDIRSPGLGDTAMYLCATSRDRGHGYTFGSGTRLTVV.

The rearrangement links TRBV10-2 to TRBJ2-3; tentatively, D is TRBD1 or TRBD2 (5 bases each). The CDR3 is 11 residues long. Trimming took 5 bases from V and 11 from J, leaving 11 bases between them. CDR1 and CDR2 from the germline V gene are WSHSY and SAAADI. The CDR3 region has the DNA TGCGCCAGCAGTTTCGAGGGACGGCAGTATTTT. Protein sequence: CASSFEGRQYF.

V usage is TRBV4-2 and J usage is TRBJ1-5; D perhaps matches TRBD1 (5 bases). Germline V gives CDR1 LGHNA, CDR2 YNFKEQ. V was clipped by 1 base and J by 6 bases, with 10 bases between them. The CDR3 loop spans 14 amino acids. The CDR3 protein is CASSQVGVGQPQHF. In DNA form, the CDR3 reads TGTGCCAGCAGCCAAGTAGGGGTTGGTCAGCCCCAGCATTTT.

The chain has TRBV5-1 and TRBJ2-3; 11 bases map to TRBD1. V shed 0 bases and J 4 bases; nucleotides not matched to a gene: 4. Germline values: CDR1 SGHRS, CDR2 YFSETQ. The CDR3 is made up of 16 amino acids. The CDR3 nucleotides read TGCGCCAGCAGCTTGGTCGGACAGGGGGCTCCAGATACGCAGTATTTT. It specifies CASSLVGQGAPDTQYF.

This clonotype has a single count. V usage is TRBV27 and J usage is TRBJ1-2; D is unclear. The CDR3 has 13 residues. Germline V gives CDR1 MNHEY, CDR2 SMNVEV (reference sequence). Deletions cut 2 bases from V and 1 base from J, with 5 bases between. CDR3 protein: CASSLRSNYGYTF. CDR3 in DNA: TGTGCCAGCAGTTTACGCAGTAACTATGGCTACACCTTC.

The V call is TRBV27, the J call TRBJ2-7, with TRBD2 as a possible D gene (5 bases). The CDR3 length is 14 residues. Germline V lookup: CDR1 MNHEY, CDR2 SMNVEV (reference sequence). The V and J ends lost 4 bases and 5 bases respectively, with 15 bases between them. The CDR3 loop reads CASSSPEGVNEQYF. DNA of the CDR3: TGTGCCAGCAGTTCCCCAGAGGGTGTCAACGAGCAGTACTTC.

J is TRBJ1-3 and V is TRBV9; D is unclear. This CDR3 spans 18 amino acids. Trimming shortened V by 1 base and J by 0 bases, and 17 bases separated the two germline ends. CDR1 and CDR2 (germline): SGDLS, YYNGEE. The CDR3 DNA is TGTGCCAGCAGCGTAAACCCCAGAGCAGTTAACTCTGGAAACACCATATATTTT. As protein: CASSVNPRAVNSGNTIYF.

The chain employs TRBV6-2 or TRBV6-3 and TRBJ1-2, with D uncertain. Germline assignment: CDR1 MNHEY and CDR2 SVGEGT. The length of the CDR3 is 11 residues. The ends were cut back, 4 bases at V and 7 bases at J, with 7 bases in the middle. The CDR3 DNA reads TGTGCCAGCAGTTCCTCGCCTGGCTACACCTTC. Protein: CASSSSPGYTF.

This clonotype was found once. The chain joins TRBV7-9 to TRBJ2-7; 9 bases are shared with TRBD2. Germline V gene data show CDR1 as SEHNR and CDR2 as FQNEAQ (reference sequence). V lost 0 bases to trimming and J lost 1 base; unmatched junction nucleotides: 7. The CDR3 sequence is 17 residues long. CDR3: CASSLAVGTSKSYEQYF. DNA of the CDR3: TGTGCCAGCAGCTTAGCGGTGGGGACTAGCAAATCCTACGAGCAGTACTTC. Variable domain in full (rest from reference TRBV7-9 and TRBJ2-7): DTGVSQNPRHKITKRGQNVTFRCDPISEHNRLYWYRQTLGQGPEFLTYFQNEAQLEKSRLLSDRFSAERPKGSFSTLEIQRTEQGDSAMYLCASSLAVGTSKSYEQYFGPGTRLTVT.

V and J are TRBV27 and TRBJ1-5; D may be TRBD1 (6 bases). Germline V gene sequence: CDR1 MNHEY, CDR2 SMNVEV (reference sequence). Trimming removed 1 base from V and 2 bases from J, with 6 bases in between. This CDR3 has 14 residues. In DNA, the CDR3 is TGTGCCAGCAGTTTATACAGGGGCAATCAGCCCCAGCATTTT. It yields the protein CASSLYRGNQPQHF.

V usage is TRBV7-3 and J usage is TRBJ1-1, with 7 bases that match TRBD1. CDR3 length equals 19 residues. Germline CDR1 SGHTA, CDR2 FQGTGA. The J segment lost 1 base and the V segment lost 2 bases, leaving 16 bases of the junction unmatched. CDR3 loop: CASSLYGVGFDRANTEAFF. The CDR3 DNA reads TGTGCCAGCAGCTTATACGGGGTCGGGTTTGACAGGGCGAACACTGAAGCTTTCTTT.

V and J are TRBV5-4 and TRBJ2-1, with TRBD2 matching 8 bases. V shed 2 bases, J shed 5 bases, and the junction held 12 bases outside the gene matches. CDR1 SGHNT and CDR2 YYREEE come from the germline V gene (reference sequence). The CDR3 is 17 residues long. CDR3 nucleotides: TGTGCCAGCAGCTTTAAAAAACTAGCGGAGGGGGACAATGAGCAGTTCTTC. The encoded protein is CASSFKKLAEGDNEQFF. Looking up the rest from reference TRBV5-4 and TRBJ2-1 gives the full variable domain: ETGVTQSPTHLIKTRGQQVTLRCSSQSGHNTVSWYQQALGQGPQFIFQYYREEENGRGNFPPRFSGLQFPNYSSELNVNALELDDSALYLCASSFKKLAEGDNEQFFGPGTRLTVL.

The rearrangement uses TRBV5-4 and TRBJ2-3; D is unclear. Per the germline V gene, CDR1 is SGHNT and CDR2 is YYREEE (reference sequence). The CDR3 extends over 13 amino acids. V shed 4 bases and J shed 4 bases, with 10 bases lying between them. The CDR3 spells CASSPVVADTQYF. CDR3 DNA sequence: TGTGCCAGCAGCCCAGTGGTGGCAGATACGCAGTATTTT.

The chain joins TRBV19 to TRBJ2-7; TRBD2 aligns across 11 bases. This CDR3 region has 15 residues. Germline V CDR1 and CDR2: LNHDA, SQIVND (reference sequence). V was pared by 5 bases and J by 3 bases, with 6 bases of the junction left unmatched. This CDR3 is CASSPGTSGNYEQYF. The CDR3 DNA follows: TGTGCCAGTAGTCCCGGGACTAGCGGAAACTACGAGCAGTACTTC.